This T cell receptor (beta chain) was captured in a study of T cell repertoires in cytomegalovirus infection. Study context: Indications came from public TCR beta signatures; they pointed to CMV infection and to a matching HLA type.

This clonotype appeared a few times. Antigen specificity is unknown. The CDR3 is made up of 15 amino acids. Trimming took 10 bases from V and 1 from J, leaving 16 bases between them. Each CDR3 protein is one row after TCRdb ran MiXCR on the reads. The sample carries 57,000 or so distinct CDR3 sequences, around 34% recorded once. The V and J genes are TRBV12-3 or TRBV12-4 and TRBJ2-2; D unclear. The receptor was derived from a human donor in good health (CMV status not recorded). Some clones in this sample may be carry-over from other donors' samples. Sequencing was carried out using PBMCs, sequenced either directly or after in vitro stimulation (not recorded which). In DNA, the CDR3 is TGTGCCATTGGGATGTCCTACATGAACACCGGGGAGCTGTTTTTT. This translates into CAIGMSYMNTGELFF.